Listed here are 26 T cell receptor beta chains from one sample, sequenced in a study of identical twins. TCRdb re-analysed the 5' RACE reads in MiXCR, keeping a single row per CDR3 protein. The sample consists of some 1,700,000 distinct CDR3 sequences, 32% of them appearing once. Material: cord blood. The receptors come from a newborn girl in good health.

In the case of this clonotype: A junction end diverges from the germline sequence, so it may reflect a read error. The chain recombines TRBV4-2 with TRBJ2-1; 13 nucleotides match TRBD2. Gene TRBJ2-7 matches the end of the DNA better, so the J call may be wrong. CDR1 is LGHNA, CDR2 YNFKEQ, per germline. The CDR3 has 17 amino acids. Here the CDR3 DNA reads TGTACCAGCAGCCACCAAGGGACTAGCGGGACCTACAATGAGCAGTACTTC. The encoded protein is CTSSHQGTSGTYNEQYF.

This chain links TRBV12-3 or TRBV12-4 with TRBJ1-2; 12 positions agree with TRBD1. The CDR3 has 13 amino acids. V shed 6 bases, J shed 8 bases, and the junction held 4 bases outside the gene matches. The CDR3 is CASRYGTGGGYTF. CDR3 coding DNA: TGTGCCAGCAGATATGGGACAGGGGGCGGCTACACCTTC.

On this clonotype: A much bigger clone sits one base away, suggesting this may be a read error. This sequence joins TRBV6-5 and TRBJ1-1; the D is unclear. There are 13 residues in the CDR3. Deletions cut 2 bases from V and 1 base from J, with 5 bases between. CDR1 is MNHEY, CDR2 SVGAGI, per germline. The CDR3 region has the DNA TGTGCCAGCAGTTACCCCAGGAACACTGAAGCTTTCTTT. Translating gives CASSYPRNTEAFF.

This clonotype was observed a few times. The chain is built from TRBV20-1 and TRBJ2-5, with 10 nucleotides matching TRBD2. The CDR3 has 14 residues. Germline V gene lookup returns CDR1 DFQATT and CDR2 SNEGSKA (reference sequence). The junction had 4 bases not matched to a gene; V was cut back by 5 bases and J by 1 base. CDR3 residues: CSAPLAGGQETQYF. The CDR3 DNA sequence: TGCAGTGCTCCCTTAGCGGGAGGCCAAGAGACCCAGTACTTC.

The genes are TRBV18 and TRBJ2-3; 10 bases match TRBD2. V shed 0 bases, J shed 4 bases, and the junction held 10 bases outside the gene matches. The CDR3 is 18 residues long. The germline V gene encodes CDR1 KGHSH and CDR2 LQKENI. The CDR3 sequence is CASSPPVTSGEFADTQYF. CDR3 DNA sequence: TGTGCCAGCTCACCACCGGTAACTAGCGGGGAATTCGCAGATACGCAGTATTTT.

As regards this clonotype: A much larger clone lies one base from this, so it may be a read error. This chain connects TRBV28 to TRBJ2-7; possibly TRBD2 for D (6 bases). The CDR3 is 14 amino acids. Germline-derived CDR1 and CDR2 are MDHEN and SYDVKM. The CDR3 region is CARSPGVNGYEQYF. In nucleotides, the CDR3 is TGTGCCCGCAGTCCGGGAGTTAACGGCTACGAGCAGTACTTC.

This clonotype was counted only a few times. The CDR3 loop reads CSVPGGLPRGYTF. For the CDR3, the DNA is TGCAGCGTTCCTGGGGGCCTCCCGCGGGGCTACACCTTC. The gene calls are TRBV29-1 and TRBJ1-2, with D possibly matching TRBD1 (6 bases). From germline, CDR1 is SQVTM and CDR2 ANQGSEA. Trimming cost V 5 bases and J 8 bases, with 18 bases left between them. The CDR3 totals 13 residues.

On this clonotype: One end of the junction fails to match germline, which may point to a read error. The genes are TRBV2 and TRBJ2-5; 10 nucleotides match TRBD2. This CDR3 has 17 residues. Germline loops: CDR1 SNHLY, CDR2 FYNNEI. The CDR3 DNA reads as TGTGCAAGCAGTGAGACTCCGGGACTAGCGAACCTTGGGACCCAGTACTTC. As protein: CASSETPGLANLGTQYF.

In its sample, this clonotype was seen a few times. The chain is built from TRBV20-1 and TRBJ2-4; D is unresolved. CDR3 length: 14 residues. CDR1 is DFQATT and CDR2 is SNEGSKA in the germline V gene (reference sequence). Trimming pared 5 bases from V and 0 bases from J, leaving 11 bases between. The CDR3 sequence: CSAPKTLAKNIQYF. For the CDR3, the DNA is TGCAGTGCTCCTAAGACGCTAGCCAAAAACATTCAGTACTTC.

This clonotype was counted a few times. The CDR3: CASSFGTYGGADTQYF. The CDR3 bases are TGTGCCAGCAGCTTCGGGACTTATGGTGGAGCAGATACGCAGTATTTT. V gene TRBV7-6 combines with J gene TRBJ2-3; D is perhaps TRBD2 (6 bases). This CDR3 is built from 16 residues. Trimming took 3 bases from V and 4 from J, leaving 17 bases between them. Germline lookup yields CDR1 SGHVS and CDR2 FNYEAQ.

In its sample, this clonotype was seen once. This chain joins TRBV20-1 and TRBJ2-3, with no clear D. The CDR3 length is 14 residues. Germline V gives CDR1 DFQATT, CDR2 SNEGSKA (reference sequence). Trimming left V 6 bases short and J 0 bases short, with 13 bases between. The chain's CDR3 is CSANTARSTDTQYF. In nucleotides, the CDR3 is TGCAGTGCAAATACAGCGAGGAGCACAGATACGCAGTATTTT.

This clonotype has only a few counts. The chain links TRBV20-1 to TRBJ2-5; 10 bases line up with TRBD1. The CDR3 covers 12 residues. Per germline, CDR1 DFQATT and CDR2 SNEGSKA (reference sequence). The CDR3 DNA follows: TGCAGCCTGGGGGACAGGGGAGAGACCCAGTACTTC. Translation gives CSLGDRGETQYF.

The chain joins TRBV10-3 to TRBJ2-4; D may be TRBD2 (6 bases). The V end was cut by 3 bases, the J end by 0 bases, with 18 bases between. The CDR3 loop spans 18 amino acids. Germline V gene data show CDR1 as ENHRY and CDR2 as SYGVKD. CDR3 region: CAISDRGTSHLAKNIQYF. The CDR3 region has the DNA TGTGCCATCAGTGACCGGGGGACCTCCCATCTAGCCAAAAACATTCAGTACTTC.

This clonotype was seen more than once but under ten times. The chain has TRBV24-1 and TRBJ2-3; TRBD2 might be the D (5 bases). The CDR3 has 14 amino acids. The V gene lost 3 bases and the J gene lost 9 bases, with 15 bases spanning the gap. Germline assignment: CDR1 KGHDR and CDR2 SFDVKD. In DNA form, the CDR3 reads TGTGCCACCAGTGATCCGCGGACTTCAGGAACGCAGTATTTT. Translated: CATSDPRTSGTQYF.

Turning to this clonotype: The junction shows a germline mismatch at one end, possibly a read error. The rearrangement uses TRBV9 and TRBJ2-3; 10 bases are shared with TRBD2. Germline CDR1 is SGDLS and CDR2 is YYNGEE. This CDR3 has 16 amino acids. The CDR3 loop reads CAGSVVPAGGADTQYF. The CDR3 nucleotides are TGTGCCGGCAGCGTAGTTCCAGCGGGAGGGGCAGATACGCAGTATTTT.

This clonotype was found a few times. CDR3 protein: CASSRDRGQAETQYF. CDR3 nucleotides: TGTGCCAGCAGTAGGGACAGGGGGCAAGCAGAGACCCAGTACTTC. The rearrangement links TRBV12-3 or TRBV12-4 to TRBJ2-7, with 12 bases aligning to TRBD1. The J call may be mistaken, given a closer DNA end match to TRBJ2-5. The CDR3 contains 15 residues.

The rearrangement uses TRBV28 and TRBJ2-3, with D unresolved. This CDR3 contains 14 residues. Deletions cut 1 base from V and 6 bases from J, with 11 bases between. CDR1 is MDHEN and CDR2 is SYDVKM in the germline V gene. DNA for the CDR3: TGTGCCAGCAGTTTATACAGCCTAGGGGATACGCAGTATTTT. Encoded protein: CASSLYSLGDTQYF.

The chain carries TRBV6-1 and TRBJ1-1; D remains unclear. This CDR3 is 16 amino acids long. Germline V gene lookup returns CDR1 MNHNS and CDR2 SASEGT. V was cut by 2 bases and J by 0 bases, with 13 bases left in between. As DNA, the CDR3 is TGTGCCAGCAGTGAACCGGGGATGGGGTTGAACACTGAAGCTTTCTTT. This sequence encodes CASSEPGMGLNTEAFF.

The chain recombines TRBV20-1 with TRBJ2-1; TRBD2 matches 12 bases. The CDR3 spans 13 residues. Germline CDR1 DFQATT, CDR2 SNEGSKA (reference sequence). V trimming: 8 bases; J trimming: 12 bases; junction bases outside the gene matches: 11. The CDR3 DNA reads as TGCAGTCAGACTAGCGGGGGCCCCAAGCGGCAGTTCTTC. This codes for CSQTSGGPKRQFF.

This clonotype was seen a handful of times. The chain combines TRBV6-5 with TRBJ2-5; D may be TRBD1 or TRBD2 (5 bases each). CDR1 is MNHEY, CDR2 SVGAGI, per germline. V gave up 5 bases and J gave up 5 bases, with 15 bases separating them. The length of the CDR3 is 14 residues. The DNA of the CDR3 is TGTGCCAGCAGTAAACAAGGGACGTCGGAGACCCAGTACTTC. Translating it yields CASSKQGTSETQYF.

The rearrangement uses TRBV5-5 and TRBJ2-3; D perhaps matches TRBD2 (6 bases). Germline loops: CDR1 SGHKS, CDR2 YYEKEE (reference sequence). The CDR3 length is 14 residues. V gave up 3 bases and J gave up 4 bases, with 12 bases separating them. In nucleotides, the CDR3 is TGTGCCAGCAGCTGGCGGGAAAGGGCAGATACGCAGTATTTT. Amino acid sequence: CASSWRERADTQYF.

In regard to this clonotype: Relative to the germline gene, one junction end is altered; a read error may explain this. The chain has TRBV6-5 and TRBJ2-3, with D perhaps being TRBD1 or TRBD2 (5 bases each). The CDR3 totals 12 residues. The V gene's germline CDR1 is MNHEY and CDR2 SVGAGI. The CDR3 here is CASRSQGDAQYF. The CDR3 bases are TGTGCCAGCAGATCCCAGGGAGATGCGCAGTATTTT.

The V gene is TRBV7-9, the J gene TRBJ1-2; 7 bases line up with TRBD1. V dropped 4 bases and J dropped 4; count of bases not matched to a gene: 15. The V gene's germline CDR1 is SEHNR and CDR2 FQNEAQ (reference sequence). The CDR3 totals 17 residues. The CDR3 nucleotides are TGTGCCAGCAGCTCATCTATTCTTGACAGGGTTAGCTATGGCTACACCTTC. Translation: CASSSSILDRVSYGYTF.

This clonotype showed up just a few times. The chain links TRBV6-6 to TRBJ1-2, with D hard to call. This CDR3 comprises 15 residues. Trimming left V 6 bases short and J 1 base short, with 15 bases between. The germline V gene has CDR1 MNHNY and CDR2 SVGAGI (reference sequence). The CDR3, as DNA: TGTGCCAGCAGCCAATACGTGAAGGGTAACTATGGCTACACCTTC. Amino acid sequence: CASSQYVKGNYGYTF.

At least ten counts were recorded for this clonotype. The chain employs TRBV28 and TRBJ2-7; D is unresolved. Germline assignment: CDR1 MDHEN and CDR2 SYDVKM. The CDR3 runs to 14 residues. Trimming stripped 1 base from V and 0 bases from J, with 7 bases between. The CDR3 DNA is TGTGCCAGCAGTTTATCTCTGCTCTCCTACGAGCAGTACTTC. It specifies CASSLSLLSYEQYF.

The rearrangement joins TRBV20-1 to TRBJ2-2; the match to TRBD2 covers 13 bases. This CDR3 comprises 14 residues. After removal of 6 bases from V and 3 bases from J, the junction contained 1 base not matched to a gene. The germline CDR1 and CDR2 sequences are DFQATT and SNEGSKA (reference sequence). This CDR3 is CSAGLAGDTGELFF. The CDR3 DNA reads TGCAGTGCCGGACTAGCGGGAGACACCGGGGAGCTGTTTTTT.